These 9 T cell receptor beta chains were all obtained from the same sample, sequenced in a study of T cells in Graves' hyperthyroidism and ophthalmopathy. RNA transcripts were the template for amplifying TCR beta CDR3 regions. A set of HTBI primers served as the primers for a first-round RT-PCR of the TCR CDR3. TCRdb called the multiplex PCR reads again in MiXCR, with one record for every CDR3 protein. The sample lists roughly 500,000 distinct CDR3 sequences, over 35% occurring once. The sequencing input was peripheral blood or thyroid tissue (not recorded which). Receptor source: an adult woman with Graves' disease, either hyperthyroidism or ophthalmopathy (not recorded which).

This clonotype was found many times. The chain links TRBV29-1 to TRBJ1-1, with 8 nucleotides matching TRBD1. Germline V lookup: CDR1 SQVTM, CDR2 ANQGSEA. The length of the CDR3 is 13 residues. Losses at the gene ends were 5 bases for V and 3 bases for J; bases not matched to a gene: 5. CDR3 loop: CSVPGQVYTEAFF. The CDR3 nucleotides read TGCAGCGTTCCGGGACAGGTTTACACTGAAGCTTTCTTT.

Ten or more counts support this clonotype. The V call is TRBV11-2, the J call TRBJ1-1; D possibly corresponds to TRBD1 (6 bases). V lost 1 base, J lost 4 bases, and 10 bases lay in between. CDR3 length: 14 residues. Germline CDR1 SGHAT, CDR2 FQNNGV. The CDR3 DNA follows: TGTGCCAGCAGCTTAGCCAGGGGCGTCACTGAAGCTTTCTTT. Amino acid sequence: CASSLARGVTEAFF.

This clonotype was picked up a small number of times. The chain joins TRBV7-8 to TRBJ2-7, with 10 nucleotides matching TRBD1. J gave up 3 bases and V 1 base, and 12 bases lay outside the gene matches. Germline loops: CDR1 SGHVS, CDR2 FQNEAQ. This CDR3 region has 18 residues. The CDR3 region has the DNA TGTGCCAGCAGCTTAGGCCTAACCCCGGGACAGGGGATCTACGAGCAGTACTTC. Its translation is CASSLGLTPGQGIYEQYF.

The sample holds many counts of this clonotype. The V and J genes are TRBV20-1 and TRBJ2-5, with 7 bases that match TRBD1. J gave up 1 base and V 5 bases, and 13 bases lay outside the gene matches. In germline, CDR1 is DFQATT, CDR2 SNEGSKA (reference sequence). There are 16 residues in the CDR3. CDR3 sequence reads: CSAPGPRTGLQETQYF. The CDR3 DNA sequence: TGCAGTGCTCCCGGTCCCAGGACAGGTCTCCAAGAGACCCAGTACTTC.

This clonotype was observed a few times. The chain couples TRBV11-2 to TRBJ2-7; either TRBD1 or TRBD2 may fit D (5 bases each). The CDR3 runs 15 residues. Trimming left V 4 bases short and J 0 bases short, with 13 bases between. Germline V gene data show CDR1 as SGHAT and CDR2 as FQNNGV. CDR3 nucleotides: TGTGCCAGCAGCTCCTTTCAGGGACCCTCCTACGAGCAGTACTTC. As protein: CASSSFQGPSYEQYF.

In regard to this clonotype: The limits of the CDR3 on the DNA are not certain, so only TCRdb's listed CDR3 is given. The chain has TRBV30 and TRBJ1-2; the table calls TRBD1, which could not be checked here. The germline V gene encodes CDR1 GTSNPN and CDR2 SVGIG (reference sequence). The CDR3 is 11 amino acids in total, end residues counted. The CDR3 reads CAWGAGTANTF.

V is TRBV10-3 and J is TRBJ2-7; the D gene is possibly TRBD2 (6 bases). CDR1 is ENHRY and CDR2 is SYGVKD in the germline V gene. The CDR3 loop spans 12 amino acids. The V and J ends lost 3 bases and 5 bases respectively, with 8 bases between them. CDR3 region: CAISEERDEQYF. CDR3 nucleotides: TGTGCCATCAGTGAAGAGCGGGACGAGCAGTACTTC.

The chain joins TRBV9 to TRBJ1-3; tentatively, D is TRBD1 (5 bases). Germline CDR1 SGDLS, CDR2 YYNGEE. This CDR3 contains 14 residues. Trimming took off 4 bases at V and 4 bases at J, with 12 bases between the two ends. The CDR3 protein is CASSPGGVGNTIYF. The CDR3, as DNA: TGTGCCAGCAGCCCTGGGGGGGTCGGAAACACCATATATTTT.

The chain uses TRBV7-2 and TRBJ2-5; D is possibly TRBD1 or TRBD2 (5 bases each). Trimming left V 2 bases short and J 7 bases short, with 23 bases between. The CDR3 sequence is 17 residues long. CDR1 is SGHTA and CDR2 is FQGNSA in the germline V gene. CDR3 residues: CASSLTAVFTGDVTQYF. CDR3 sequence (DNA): TGTGCCAGCAGCTTAACGGCCGTGTTCACCGGGGACGTGACCCAGTACTTC.